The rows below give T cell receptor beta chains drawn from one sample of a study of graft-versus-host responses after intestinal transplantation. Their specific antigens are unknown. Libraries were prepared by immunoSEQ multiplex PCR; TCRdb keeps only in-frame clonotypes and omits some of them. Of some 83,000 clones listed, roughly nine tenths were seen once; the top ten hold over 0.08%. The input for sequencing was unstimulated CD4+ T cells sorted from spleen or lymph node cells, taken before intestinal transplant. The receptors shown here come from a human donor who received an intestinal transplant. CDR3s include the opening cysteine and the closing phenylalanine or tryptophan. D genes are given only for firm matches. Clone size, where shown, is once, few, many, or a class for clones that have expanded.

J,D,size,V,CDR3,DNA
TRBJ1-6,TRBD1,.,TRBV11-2,CASSSGQGENSPLHF,TGTGCCAGCAGCTCAGGACAGGGAGAAAATTCACCCCTCCACTTT
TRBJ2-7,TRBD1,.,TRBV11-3,CASSSGTGVYEQYF,TGTGCCAGCAGCTCCGGGACAGGGGTCTACGAGCAGTACTTC
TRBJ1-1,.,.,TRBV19,CASSLGQRLPAFF,TGTGCCAGTAGTCTTGGGCAGCGGCTCCCGGCTTTCTTT
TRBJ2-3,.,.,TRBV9,CASSVGGAGDTQYF,TGTGCCAGCAGCGTGGGGGGGGCCGGAGATACGCAGTATTTT
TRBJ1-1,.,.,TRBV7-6,CASSLAPGQKNTEAFF,TGTGCCAGCAGCTTAGCCCCTGGCCAGAAGAACACTGAAGCTTTCTTT
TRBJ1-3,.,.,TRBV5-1,CASSWGDGNTIYF,TGCGCCAGCAGCTGGGGGGATGGAAACACCATATATTTT
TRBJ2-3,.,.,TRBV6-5,CASSYSLASTDTQYF,TGTGCCAGCAGTTACTCCCTGGCTAGCACAGATACGCAGTATTTT
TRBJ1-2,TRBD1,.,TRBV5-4,CASSRTGDRTRNYGYTF,TGTGCCAGCAGTCGGACAGGTGATCGCACCCGTAACTATGGCTACACCTTC
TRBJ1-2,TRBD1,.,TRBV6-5,CASSSGTGHGYTF,TGTGCCAGCAGTTCGGGGACAGGGCATGGCTACACCTTC
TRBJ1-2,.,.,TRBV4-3,CASSQDQSGLEGGYTF,TGCGCCAGCAGCCAAGATCAATCAGGGTTGGAGGGTGGCTACACCTTC
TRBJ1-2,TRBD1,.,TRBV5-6,CASSLADRGLYGYTF,TGTGCCAGCAGCTTGGCGGACAGGGGACTCTATGGCTACACCTTC
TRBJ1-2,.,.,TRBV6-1,CASSVGGYGYTF,TGTGCCAGCAGTGTTGGGGGGTATGGCTACACCTTC
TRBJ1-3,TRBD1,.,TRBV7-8,CASSPRDRRNTIYF,TGTGCCAGCAGCCCCCGGGACAGAAGAAACACCATATATTTT
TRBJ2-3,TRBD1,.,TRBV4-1,CASSPSRGQDTDTQYF,TGCGCCAGCAGCCCATCCAGGGGACAGGACACAGATACGCAGTATTTT
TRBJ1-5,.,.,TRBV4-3,CASSQEISYQPQHF,TGCGCCAGCAGCCAAGAGATAAGCTATCAGCCCCAGCATTTT
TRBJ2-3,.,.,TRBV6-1,CASSEGLATDTQYF,TGTGCCAGCAGTGAAGGGCTAGCAACAGATACGCAGTATTTT
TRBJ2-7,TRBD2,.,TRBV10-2,CASSEKRGGGYEQYF,TGCGCCAGCAGTGAAAAGCGGGGGGGCGGCTACGAGCAGTACTTC
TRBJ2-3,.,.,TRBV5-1,CASSSTGSTTRTDTQYF,TGCGCCAGCAGCTCCACAGGGAGCACAACCCGCACAGATACGCAGTATTTT
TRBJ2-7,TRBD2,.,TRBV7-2,CASSPTSRAYEQYF,TGTGCCAGCAGCCCGACTAGCAGAGCCTACGAGCAGTACTTC
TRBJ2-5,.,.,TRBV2,CASKRALQETQYF,TGTGCCAGCAAGAGGGCTCTTCAAGAGACCCAGTACTTC
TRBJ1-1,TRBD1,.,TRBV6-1,CASSRDRGTEAFF,TGTGCCAGCAGCCGGGACAGGGGCACTGAAGCTTTCTTT
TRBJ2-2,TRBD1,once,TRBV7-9,CASSQQGDTGELFF,TGTGCCAGCAGCCAACAGGGGGACACCGGGGAGCTGTTTTTT
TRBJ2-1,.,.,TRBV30,CAWSPGPYNEQFF,TGTGCCTGGAGTCCAGGCCCCTACAATGAGCAGTTCTTC
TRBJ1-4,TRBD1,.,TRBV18,CASSIFGTGNEKLFF,TGTGCCAGCTCAATCTTCGGGACAGGGAATGAAAAACTGTTTTTT
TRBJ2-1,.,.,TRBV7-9,CASSLRRSGYQYNEQFF,TGTGCCAGCAGCTTAAGGCGGTCTGGGTACCAATACAATGAGCAGTTCTTC
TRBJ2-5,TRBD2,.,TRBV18,CASSPDRGGQETQYF,TGTGCCAGCTCACCAGATCGGGGGGGCCAAGAGACCCAGTACTTC
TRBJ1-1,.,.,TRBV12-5,CASNKQPNTEAFF,TGTGCTAGTAATAAACAACCGAACACTGAAGCTTTCTTT
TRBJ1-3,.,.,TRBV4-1,CASSQVEGRSGNTIYF,TGCGCCAGCAGCCAAGTCGAGGGCCGCTCTGGAAACACCATATATTTT
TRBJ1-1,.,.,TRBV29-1,CSVRSGSMNTEAFF,TGCAGCGTTAGATCAGGATCGATGAACACTGAAGCTTTCTTT
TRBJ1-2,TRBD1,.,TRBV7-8,CASSPGTGLGYTF,TGTGCCAGCAGCCCCGGGACAGGGCTTGGCTACACCTTC
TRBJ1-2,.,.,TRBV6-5,CASRRPFTGYGYTF,TGTGCCAGCAGGCGCCCATTCACGGGGTATGGCTACACCTTC
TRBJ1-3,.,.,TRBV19,CASQPYLQGRQGNTIYF,TGTGCCAGTCAACCTTATCTACAGGGACGTCAGGGGAACACCATATATTTT
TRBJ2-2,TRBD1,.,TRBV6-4,CASRRGTGDGELFF,TGTGCCAGCAGGCGAGGGACAGGGGACGGGGAGCTGTTTTTT
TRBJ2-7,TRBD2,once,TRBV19,CASSFRTSGNEQYF,TGTGCCAGTAGTTTCCGGACTAGCGGGAACGAGCAGTACTTC
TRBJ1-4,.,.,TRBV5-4,CASSLSLNEKLFF,TGTGCCAGCAGCTTGTCCCTGAATGAAAAACTGTTTTTT
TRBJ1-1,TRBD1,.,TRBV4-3,CASSQEQGIITEAFF,TGCGCCAGCAGCCAAGAACAGGGGATTATTACTGAAGCTTTCTTT
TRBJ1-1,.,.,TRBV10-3,CAISEIDRNTEAFF,TGTGCCATCAGCGAAATAGACAGGAACACTGAAGCTTTCTTT
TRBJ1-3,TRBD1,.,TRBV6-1,CASETGPLSGNTIYF,TGTGCCAGTGAGACAGGGCCTTTATCTGGAAACACCATATATTTT
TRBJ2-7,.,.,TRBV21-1,CASSKGAGSYEQYF,TGTGCCAGCAGCAAAGGGGCGGGGTCCTACGAGCAGTACTTC
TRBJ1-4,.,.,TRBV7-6,CASSLAQGFSTNEKLFF,TGTGCCAGCAGCTTAGCGCAGGGTTTTTCAACTAATGAAAAACTGTTTTTT
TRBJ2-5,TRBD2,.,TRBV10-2,CASGLKRGAQETQYF,TGCGCCAGCGGTCTTAAGCGGGGGGCCCAAGAGACCCAGTACTTC
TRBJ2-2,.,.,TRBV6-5,CASSYSNGVGELFF,TGTGCCAGCAGTTACTCGAACGGTGTTGGGGAGCTGTTTTTT
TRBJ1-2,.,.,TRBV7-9,CASSLTGPANYGYTF,TGTGCCAGCAGCTTAACAGGGCCAGCTAACTATGGCTACACCTTC
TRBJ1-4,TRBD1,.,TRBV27,CASSGTASLADEKLFF,TGTGCCAGCAGCGGGACAGCCTCCCTGGCCGATGAAAAACTGTTTTTT
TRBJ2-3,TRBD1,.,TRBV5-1,CASSLVDRASTDTQYF,TGCGCCAGCAGCTTGGTCGACAGGGCCAGCACAGATACGCAGTATTTT
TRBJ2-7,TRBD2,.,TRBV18,CASSPVALAGAPSSYEQYF,TGTGCCAGCTCACCGGTGGCACTAGCGGGGGCCCCGAGCTCCTACGAGCAGTACTTC
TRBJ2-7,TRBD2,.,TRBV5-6,CASSLHGASGGRYEQYF,TGTGCCAGCAGCCTCCACGGAGCTAGCGGGGGCCGCTACGAGCAGTACTTC
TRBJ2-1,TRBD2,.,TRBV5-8,CASSLGLMRGVSSHEQFF,TGTGCCAGCAGCTTAGGCCTAATGCGGGGGGTCAGCTCCCATGAGCAGTTCTTC
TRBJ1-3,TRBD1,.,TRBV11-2,CASSPGTGAFSGNTIYF,TGTGCCAGCAGCCCGGGGACAGGGGCCTTCTCTGGAAACACCATATATTTT
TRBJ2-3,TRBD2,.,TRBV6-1,CASSDGLAGPNTQYF,TGTGCCAGCAGTGATGGACTAGCGGGGCCCAATACGCAGTATTTT
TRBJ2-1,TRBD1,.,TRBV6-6,CASTPGQGAYNEQFF,TGTGCCAGCACCCCGGGACAGGGGGCCTACAATGAGCAGTTCTTC
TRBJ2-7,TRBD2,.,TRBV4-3,CASSQDRVGLAGVRSSYEQYF,TGCGCCAGCAGCCAAGATAGGGTGGGACTAGCGGGGGTAAGGAGCTCCTACGAGCAGTACTTC
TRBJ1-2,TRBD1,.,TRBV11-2,CASSWDRSNYGYTF,TGTGCCAGCAGCTGGGACAGGAGTAACTATGGCTACACCTTC
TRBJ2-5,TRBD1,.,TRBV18,CASSRDRLQETQYF,TGTGCCAGCTCAAGGGACAGACTACAAGAGACCCAGTACTTC
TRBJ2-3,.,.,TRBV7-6,CASSLVSDTQYF,TGTGCCAGCAGCTTAGTTTCGGATACGCAGTATTTT